This T cell receptor beta chain was sequenced in a study of shared clonotypes between healthy human individuals. This CDR3 spans 15 amino acids. Trimming shortened V by 7 bases and J by 2 bases, and 15 bases separated the two germline ends. Germline CDR1 and CDR2: SGHRS and YFSETQ. Produced via immunoSEQ multiplex PCR; TCRdb's table is partial and in-frame only. The sample carries 2 million to 2.5 million clones, 85% to 95% recorded once. The receptor was isolated from a man aged 18 to 30 in good health. Some clones in this sample may be carry-over from other donors' samples. The sequencing sample was made of naive CD4+ T cells from PBMCs. Subset meaning: CD45RA+ positively selected. The chain links TRBV5-1 to TRBJ2-2; possible D gene TRBD2, 6 bases. The DNA of the CDR3 is TGCGCCAGCGCATATATAGCGGTAAACACCGGGGAGCTGTTTTTT. This encodes CASAYIAVNTGELFF.